This paragraph covers one TCR beta chain sequence. This sample was included in a study of blood T cell repertoires in COVID-19. At the level of the study: PBMCs, B-cell-depleted T cells, or T cells provided the cDNA or gDNA that made up the material.

Germline loops: CDR1 MGHDK, CDR2 SYGVNS. The CDR3 has 11 residues. The V gene lost 6 bases and the J gene lost 4 bases, with 6 bases spanning the gap. Methods used by the authors: Reference gene primers were amplified, and this amplification served to estimate nucleated cell counts. TCRdb's table, derived via immunoSEQ multiplex PCR, lists solely in-frame clones and lacks some. For V, J and clone size, that table is used; D and trimming come from the DNA. The data show about 68,000 clones, 75% to 90% seen once. The source is a man between 25 and 39 years old with acute or convalescent COVID-19. The chain carries TRBV25-1 and TRBJ1-1; no clear D gene. Sample: peripheral blood. CDR3 residues: CASRLGTEAFF. The CDR3 coding sequence is TGTGCCAGCAGGCTAGGCACTGAAGCTTTCTTT.